The 23 T cell receptor beta chains in this list originate from one sample, sequenced in a study of T cell changes during pregnancy in multiple sclerosis. Data came from immunoSEQ multiplex PCR; TCRdb stores just in-frame clones and leaves some out. This table holds around 28,000 clones, 89% found once. Sequencing was performed on CD4+ T cells from peripheral blood mononuclear cells, taken in the first trimester of pregnancy. The receptors were sampled from a female donor in good health, enrolled as a control in a pregnancy study.

This chain connects TRBV7-2 to TRBJ2-5, with D uncertain. Trimming removed 3 bases from V and 1 base from J, with 15 bases in between. Germline V gene lookup returns CDR1 SGHTA and CDR2 FQGNSA. The CDR3 is made up of 16 amino acids. The CDR3 DNA follows: TGTGCCAGCAGCTTGAGGCATCCAAGCCGCCAAGAGACCCAGTACTTC. This sequence encodes CASSLRHPSRQETQYF.

This clone was counted a few times. The chain employs TRBV11-2 and TRBJ1-2, with TRBD1 identical over 8 bases. The CDR3 covers 16 residues. The V and J ends lost 5 bases and 6 bases, in that order; junction bases with no gene match: 14. CDR1 and CDR2 (germline): SGHAT, FQNNGV. The CDR3 here is CASSLGQGKGYDGYTF. Here the CDR3 DNA reads TGTGCCAGCAGCCTTGGACAGGGTAAAGGTTATGATGGCTACACCTTC.

This clone was detected once. The chain combines TRBV7-2 with TRBJ2-5; 8 nucleotides line up with TRBD1. Germline trimming cut 7 bases from V and 3 bases from J; bases unmatched to any gene: 10. The length of the CDR3 is 15 residues. Germline V lookup: CDR1 SGHTA, CDR2 FQGNSA. The DNA for the CDR3 is TGTGCCAGCACAATGACTCCGGACAGGGAAGAGACCCAGTACTTC. Translated, it gives CASTMTPDREETQYF.

The chain employs TRBV19 and TRBJ1-2; 8 nucleotides align to TRBD1. The germline V gene encodes CDR1 LNHDA and CDR2 SQIVND (reference sequence). The length of the CDR3 is 14 residues. Trimming took 4 bases from V and 6 from J; bases not matched to a gene: 7. DNA of the CDR3: TGTGCCAGTAGTAAGACCCAGGGGGCACATGGCTACACCTTC. This codes for CASSKTQGAHGYTF.

The V call is TRBV6-6, the J call TRBJ2-7; perhaps TRBD2 as D (6 bases). Germline V gene lookup returns CDR1 MNHNY and CDR2 SVGAGI (reference sequence). With 6 bases removed from V and 3 bases from J, the gap between germline ends came to 9 bases. The CDR3 runs 12 residues. In DNA form, the CDR3 reads TGTGCCAGCAGACCGGAGGGCTACGAGCAGTACTTC. Residues: CASRPEGYEQYF.

J is TRBJ1-5 and V is TRBV7-8, with D uncertain. Trimming pared 0 bases from V and 4 bases from J, leaving 7 bases between. Germline-derived CDR1 and CDR2 are SGHVS and FQNEAQ. The CDR3 totals 14 residues. This CDR3 reads CASSLATLNQPQHF. The CDR3 DNA sequence: TGTGCCAGCAGCTTAGCGACATTGAATCAGCCCCAGCATTTT.

The chain joins TRBV4-1 to TRBJ2-1; 10 bases map to TRBD2. This CDR3 region has 16 residues. CDR1 MGHRA and CDR2 YSYEKL come from the germline V gene. With 3 bases clipped from V and 3 bases from J, the junction kept 5 bases outside the gene matches. CDR3 nucleotides: TGCGCCAGCAGCCAGGGCGAGCGGGGGGGCTACAATGAGCAGTTCTTC. Encoded protein: CASSQGERGGYNEQFF.

The V call is TRBV4-1, the J call TRBJ1-2; D not certain. Trimming shortened V by 4 bases and J by 7 bases, and 19 bases separated the two germline ends. This CDR3 contains 15 residues. Germline V CDR1 and CDR2: MGHRA, YSYEKL. CDR3 in DNA: TGCGCCAGCAGCCCCTTAGGCCTCTTGAGGCCTGGCTACACCTTC. The encoded protein is CASSPLGLLRPGYTF.

This clone is a singleton in its sample. The rearrangement joins TRBV5-4 to TRBJ1-4; D is unresolved. V dropped 2 bases and J dropped 3 bases, with 2 bases sitting between them. This CDR3 contains 12 residues. Germline CDR1 reads SGHNT; CDR2 reads YYREEE (reference sequence). This chain's CDR3 is CASSFSNEKLFF. CDR3 sequence (DNA): TGTGCCAGCAGCTTCTCTAATGAAAAACTGTTTTTT.

J is TRBJ2-1 and V is TRBV30; D may be TRBD1 (6 bases). Germline CDR1 is GTSNPN and CDR2 is SVGIG (reference sequence). This CDR3 region has 13 residues. V lost 5 bases and J 0 bases, leaving 8 bases between the germline ends. CDR3 DNA sequence: TGTGCCTGGGTGGGGGCCTCCTACAATGAGCAGTTCTTC. Protein sequence: CAWVGASYNEQFF.

The chain recombines TRBV7-2 with TRBJ2-2, with 11 bases identical to TRBD2. The CDR3 totals 15 residues. The V gene end was trimmed by 2 bases and the J gene end by 7 bases; junction bases not matched to a gene: 3. Germline V lookup: CDR1 SGHTA, CDR2 FQGNSA. The CDR3 protein is CASSLIAGGSGELFF. The CDR3 nucleotides are TGTGCCAGCAGCTTAATAGCGGGGGGGAGCGGGGAGCTGTTTTTT.

V usage is TRBV5-6 and J usage is TRBJ2-3, with 8 bases lining up with TRBD2. The junction had 11 bases not matched to a gene; V was cut back by 3 bases and J by 5 bases. The CDR3 sequence is 16 residues long. The V gene's germline CDR1 is SGHDT and CDR2 YYEEEE. CDR3 bases: TGTGCCAGCAGCTCGCTCCCGGGACTAGTGGGAGATACGCAGTATTTT. Translating it yields CASSSLPGLVGDTQYF.

The V gene is TRBV29-1, the J gene TRBJ2-1; no clear D. The CDR3 spans 14 residues. Trimming pared 3 bases from V and 2 bases from J, leaving 11 bases between. Looked up from germline, CDR1 is SQVTM and CDR2 is ANQGSEA. The CDR3 sequence is CSVEGSSPYNEQFF. Here the CDR3 DNA reads TGCAGCGTTGAGGGCTCCTCGCCCTACAATGAGCAGTTCTTC.

This rearrangement joins TRBV5-5 to TRBJ1-4; D may be TRBD1 (6 bases). V lost 5 bases and J 0 bases, leaving 8 bases between the germline ends. CDR3 length: 14 residues. Germline V CDR1 and CDR2: SGHKS, YYEKEE (reference sequence). The CDR3 here is CASRQGATNEKLFF. CDR3 DNA: TGTGCCAGCAGACAGGGTGCAACTAATGAAAAACTGTTTTTT.

The rearrangement uses TRBV11-3 and TRBJ2-5; D is unclear. CDR3 length equals 13 residues. V was shortened by 5 bases and J by 5 bases, with 12 bases between the two germline ends. In germline, CDR1 is SGHNT, CDR2 YENEEA. The CDR3 loop is CASSAKPKETQYF. The DNA of the CDR3 is TGTGCCAGCAGCGCGAAACCGAAGGAGACCCAGTACTTC.

This chain connects TRBV5-1 to TRBJ2-3; perhaps TRBD2 as D (6 bases). V was shortened by 5 bases and J by 2 bases, with 12 bases between the two germline ends. The CDR3 contains 14 residues. CDR1 and CDR2 from the germline V gene are SGHRS and YFSETQ. The DNA for the CDR3 is TGCGCCAGCAGGACGGGGGAATACACAGATACGCAGTATTTT. Translated, it gives CASRTGEYTDTQYF.

The chain is built from TRBV6-6 and TRBJ2-3; D is uncertain. The V end lost 5 bases, the J end lost 5 bases, and 5 bases lay between the germline ends. CDR1 MNHNY and CDR2 SVGAGI come from the germline V gene (reference sequence). This CDR3 spans 11 amino acids. CDR3 DNA sequence: TGTGCCAGCAGTGCGCGAGATACGCAGTATTTT. Translating gives CASSARDTQYF.

The chain recombines TRBV4-2 with TRBJ2-3; weak D call: TRBD1 (5 bases). Germline V CDR1 and CDR2: LGHNA, YNFKEQ. The CDR3 extends over 15 amino acids. Deletions cut 0 bases from V and 5 bases from J, with 12 bases between. The CDR3 spells CASSQDVRTIDTQYF. CDR3 sequence (DNA): TGTGCCAGCAGCCAAGACGTCCGGACAATAGATACGCAGTATTTT.

This chain connects TRBV11-2 to TRBJ2-2, with 13 nucleotides matching TRBD2. The V and J ends lost 2 bases and 6 bases, in that order; junction bases with no gene match: 9. CDR3 length: 18 residues. Germline lookup yields CDR1 SGHAT and CDR2 FQNNGV. The CDR3 DNA sequence: TGTGCCAGCAGCTTAAAGGCGGGACTAGCGGGGTTGTCCGGGGAGCTGTTTTTT. Encoded protein: CASSLKAGLAGLSGELFF.

This clone was observed a single time. The chain couples TRBV5-4 to TRBJ2-7; 9 nucleotides agree with TRBD2. This CDR3 is 16 amino acids long. Trimming took 3 bases from V and 0 from J; bases not matched to a gene: 7. From germline, CDR1 is SGHNT and CDR2 YYREEE (reference sequence). In DNA form, the CDR3 reads TGTGCCAGCAGCTCGGGGGGACTAGCCAGCTCCTACGAGCAGTACTTC. Protein product: CASSSGGLASSYEQYF.

The chain combines TRBV30 with TRBJ2-3; possibly TRBD2 for D (7 bases). Germline V gene data show CDR1 as GTSNPN and CDR2 as SVGIG (reference sequence). The CDR3 spans 12 residues. The ends were cut back, 3 bases at V and 13 bases at J, with 17 bases in the middle. The CDR3 coding sequence is TGTGCCTGGAGGGGGGCCAGCGGGATCAAGTATTTT. The encoded protein is CAWRGASGIKYF.

The J gene is TRBJ1-4, the V gene TRBV5-4; D is ambiguous. CDR1 is SGHNT and CDR2 is YYREEE in the germline V gene (reference sequence). This CDR3 region has 15 residues. Trimming shortened V by 0 bases and J by 3 bases, and 9 bases separated the two germline ends. CDR3 region: CASSLAGGSNEKLFF. CDR3 in DNA: TGTGCCAGCAGCTTGGCCGGCGGATCTAATGAAAAACTGTTTTTT.

CDR3 amino acids: CAWSVRRLGGPRGPDTQYF. The DNA of the CDR3 is TGTGCCTGGAGTGTACGGAGGTTGGGGGGACCCAGAGGCCCAGATACGCAGTATTTT. V and J are TRBV30 and TRBJ2-3; possibly TRBD2 for D (6 bases). Germline V gene data show CDR1 as GTSNPN and CDR2 as SVGIG (reference sequence). This CDR3 contains 19 residues. Trimming took off 0 bases at V and 4 bases at J, with 26 bases between the two ends.